This entry concerns a single TCR beta chain. This entry comes from a study of blood T cell repertoires in COVID-19. Study-level background: Whether acute or convalescent, the COVID-19 samples came from the United States, Italy and Spain.

CDR3 length equals 11 residues. The V gene lost 4 bases and the J gene lost 3 bases, with 3 bases spanning the gap. Germline CDR1 and CDR2: SGHTA and FQGNSA. Assay: immunoSEQ multiplex PCR; the TCRdb copy retains only in-frame clones and omits some. This sample has roughly 170,000 clones, with about nine tenths found just once. This sequence originates from a man in his sixties with acute or convalescent COVID-19. Sequenced material: peripheral blood. The chain has TRBV7-2 and TRBJ2-5; D unclear. In nucleotides, the CDR3 is TGTGCCAGCAGCTACAAAGAGACCCAGTACTTC. Translated, it gives CASSYKETQYF.